The present TCR beta chain was sequenced within a study of T cell clusters in autoimmune cytopenias. General observations from the study: TRB repertoire shifts in secondary cytopenia and chronic lymphocytic leukemia mostly reflected lymphoma, not autoimmunity.

Multiplex touch-down PCR amplified TRB using TRB-A and TRB-B pools in one tube. TCRdb reprocessed the multiplex PCR reads and keeps a single row for each CDR3 protein, giving no DNA. This sample's clone table lists 2,000 to 3,000 distinct CDR3 sequences. The CDR3 runs to 16 residues. The germline CDR1 and CDR2 sequences are SQVTM and ANQGSEA. Measured by frequency, this clonotype is medium-sized. Antigen: not known. TRB was amplified from around 250 ng of peripheral blood genomic DNA per sample. The sample consisted of peripheral blood. V is TRBV29-1 and J is TRBJ2-1; TCRdb calls TRBD2, which cannot be checked without DNA. The TCR was taken from a human donor with an autoimmune cytopenia or autoimmune hepatitis (not recorded which). CDR3 region: CSVEGGTSGGYNEQFF.